This T cell receptor (beta chain) was captured by sequencing in a study of blood T cell repertoires in COVID-19. Germline CDR1 is SGHTA and CDR2 is FQGTGA. The CDR3 loop spans 15 amino acids. Generated by immunoSEQ multiplex PCR, the TCRdb table keeps only in-frame clones and is missing some. The repertoire has 130,000 to 150,000 clones, roughly 86% of them found once; the top ten carry just under 0.95%. With respect to this clone: One end of the junction varies from germline; a read error may be responsible.

This TCR came from a woman aged 45-59 years with acute or convalescent COVID-19. Sequencing input: peripheral blood. This rearrangement joins TRBV7-3 to TRBJ2-2; unclear D gene. The CDR3 region is CASGLGDANTGELFF. CDR3 DNA sequence: TGTGCCAGCGGCTTGGGCGACGCGAACACCGGGGAGCTGTTTTTT.